The 30 T cell receptor beta chains below all came from one sample that was sequenced in a study of blood T cell repertoires in COVID-19 (dated by TCRdb to 2018 to 2020). Receptor libraries were prepared by the immunoSEQ multiplex PCR assay. Here the immuneACCESS table is served through TCRdb, limited to in-frame sequences with V and J called. Missing clones are a known gap in these copies; in checked studies unresolved V genes cover under half, and the rest lacks a known reason. The sample table shows over 90,000 clones, and 92% are seen once. Clones ranked in the top ten supply approximately 2% of the sample. Sequenced: peripheral blood. These receptors all stem from a woman in her fifties or sixties with COVID-19, enrolled during active disease.

V is TRBV9 and J is TRBJ2-3; tentative D call: TRBD1 (6 bases). V lost 3 bases to trimming and J lost 2 bases, with 16 bases between them. Per germline, CDR1 SGDLS and CDR2 YYNGEE. CDR3 size: 16 residues. The CDR3: CASSGLSGVLTDTQYF. CDR3 sequence (DNA): TGTGCCAGCAGCGGGCTCTCAGGGGTCCTCACAGATACGCAGTATTTT.

V usage is TRBV19 and J usage is TRBJ1-5; D is ambiguous. Germline V gene data show CDR1 as LNHDA and CDR2 as SQIVND (reference sequence). V was clipped by 3 bases and J by 0 bases, with 9 bases between them. The CDR3 covers 15 residues. The CDR3 loop is CASSIRGSSNQPQHF. CDR3 DNA: TGTGCCAGTAGTATTAGAGGTTCTAGCAATCAGCCCCAGCATTTT.

The chain couples TRBV4-2 to TRBJ1-1, with 8 bases that match TRBD1. V shed 1 base, J shed 2 bases, and the junction held 9 bases outside the gene matches. Germline assignment: CDR1 LGHNA and CDR2 YNFKEQ. The CDR3 is 17 amino acids. This CDR3 reads CASSQGVLTGGNTEAFF. Here the CDR3 DNA reads TGTGCCAGCAGCCAAGGAGTTCTTACAGGGGGAAACACTGAAGCTTTCTTT.

The gene calls are TRBV5-1 and TRBJ1-1; TRBD1 aligns across 10 bases. CDR1 is SGHRS, CDR2 YFSETQ, per germline. Trimming removed 3 bases from V and 11 bases from J; junction bases left unmatched: 13. CDR3 length: 15 amino acids. The CDR3 DNA is TGCGCCAGCAGCTCCTACTGGACAGGGGGGTTGAGCGCTTTCTTT. It is translated as CASSSYWTGGLSAFF.

This chain links TRBV11-3 with TRBJ1-4; TRBD1 is a possible D gene (5 bases). The germline gives CDR1 SGHNT, CDR2 YENEEA. The CDR3 spans 19 residues. Trimming removed 2 bases from V and 0 bases from J, with 19 bases in between. The CDR3 region is CASSLYHRSHYATNEKLFF. CDR3 coding DNA: TGTGCCAGCAGCTTATACCACAGGTCTCATTATGCAACTAATGAAAAACTGTTTTTT.

V and J are TRBV5-8 and TRBJ1-1, with D unclear. Germline lookup yields CDR1 SGHTS and CDR2 YDEGEE. The CDR3 extends over 13 amino acids. V was trimmed by 2 bases and J by 1 base, leaving 6 bases between them. CDR3 loop: CASSLGGNTEAFF. The CDR3 bases are TGTGCCAGCAGCTTAGGCGGGAACACTGAAGCTTTCTTT. Based on the CDR3 plus reference TRBV5-8 and TRBJ1-1, the full variable domain is EAGVTQSPTHLIKTRGQQATLRCSPISGHTSVYWYQQALGLGLQFLLWYDEGEERNRGNFPPRFSGRQFPNYSSELNVNALELEDSALYLCASSLGGNTEAFFGQGTRLTVV.

The chain couples TRBV19 to TRBJ2-5; 9 bases align to TRBD2. The CDR3 has 16 residues. V gave up 2 bases and J gave up 7 bases; unmatched junction bases: 11. Germline V gives CDR1 LNHDA, CDR2 SQIVND (reference sequence). CDR3 coding DNA: TGTGCCAGTAGTATAAGGTCTAGCGGGGAGACGGTGACCCAGTACTTC. The encoded protein is CASSIRSSGETVTQYF. The whole variable domain, filled in from reference TRBV19 and TRBJ2-5, reads DGGITQSPKYLFRKEGQNVTLSCEQNLNHDAMYWYRQDPGQGLRLIYYSQIVNDFQKGDIAEGYSVSREKKESFPLTVTSAQKNPTAFYLCASSIRSSGETVTQYFGPGTRLLVL.

The chain joins TRBV30 to TRBJ1-6; D is unclear. CDR1 and CDR2 from the germline V gene are GTSNPN and SVGIG (reference sequence). The V gene lost 0 bases and the J gene lost 1 base, with 10 bases spanning the gap. The CDR3 is made up of 16 amino acids. CDR3 DNA: TGTGCCTGGAGTGTACAGAGGGCATCCTATAATTCACCCCTCCACTTT. It translates to CAWSVQRASYNSPLHF.

The CDR3 protein is CAISQGTGYTDTQYF. The CDR3 region has the DNA TGTGCCATCAGTCAGGGGACAGGCTACACAGATACGCAGTATTTT. The genes are TRBV10-3 and TRBJ2-3; TRBD1 matches at 8 bases. CDR1 and CDR2 (germline): ENHRY, SYGVKD. V shed 5 bases, J shed 2 bases, and the junction held 6 bases outside the gene matches. CDR3 length: 15 residues.

The rearrangement links TRBV21-1 to TRBJ2-6; TRBD1 is the table's D call, not checked against the DNA. TRBV21-1 is tagged as a pseudogene. This CDR3 has 16 residues. The CDR3 nucleotides are TGTGCCAGCAGCAAAGCTATGGACACTGGGGCCAACGTCCTGACTTTC. This gives the protein CASSKAMDTGANVLTF.

The rearrangement links TRBV27 to TRBJ2-7; 7 nucleotides align to TRBD1. CDR3 length: 12 amino acids. J lost 8 bases, V lost 2 bases, and 3 bases had no gene match. Germline V gives CDR1 MNHEY, CDR2 SMNVEV (reference sequence). The CDR3 loop is CASSLRDRKQYV. In DNA, the CDR3 is TGTGCCAGCAGTTTACGGGACAGAAAGCAGTACGTC.

The V call is TRBV27, the J call TRBJ2-1; possible D gene TRBD1, 5 bases. The V end lost 6 bases, the J end lost 0 bases, and 9 bases lay between the germline ends. The CDR3 loop spans 14 amino acids. In germline, CDR1 is MNHEY, CDR2 SMNVEV (reference sequence). The CDR3: CASRQGSSYNEQFF. The CDR3 DNA sequence: TGTGCCAGCAGGCAGGGAAGCTCCTACAATGAGCAGTTCTTC.

This CDR3 reads CASSSAVLAYNEQFF. Written as DNA, the CDR3 is TGTGCCAGCAGCTCAGCCGTACTAGCCTACAATGAGCAGTTCTTC. V and J are TRBV11-2 and TRBJ2-1; D might be TRBD2 (5 bases). The germline V gene has CDR1 SGHAT and CDR2 FQNNGV. The CDR3 length is 15 residues. The V end was cut by 4 bases, the J end by 2 bases, with 12 bases between.

J is TRBJ2-1 and V is TRBV10-2, with 7 bases that match TRBD2. The CDR3 loop spans 15 amino acids. Germline CDR1 reads WSHSY; CDR2 reads SAAADI. The J segment lost 9 bases and the V segment lost 7 bases, leaving 15 bases of the junction unmatched. The CDR3 DNA reads TGCGCCAGCAACGAAGTGGGACTAACCCCGGGTGAGCAGTTCTTC. The encoded protein is CASNEVGLTPGEQFF.

V usage is TRBV6-1 and J usage is TRBJ1-5, with 8 bases matching TRBD1. This CDR3 is 15 amino acids long. The V and J ends lost 3 bases and 7 bases, in that order; junction bases with no gene match: 8. Looked up from germline, CDR1 is MNHNS and CDR2 is SASEGT. The CDR3 reads CASSEAFSGGQPQHF. The DNA of the CDR3 is TGTGCCAGCAGTGAGGCTTTTTCAGGGGGCCAGCCCCAGCATTTT.

CDR3 nucleotides: TGTGCCACCAGCAGAGAAAGGGTAGCGCAAGAGACCCAGTACTTC. Translated, it gives CATSRERVAQETQYF. The rearrangement uses TRBV15 and TRBJ2-5, with D perhaps matching TRBD2 (5 bases). V gave up 0 bases and J gave up 2 bases, with 10 bases separating them. Germline values: CDR1 LNHNV, CDR2 YYDKDF (reference sequence). This CDR3 region has 15 residues.

The J gene is TRBJ2-1, the V gene TRBV11-3, with 9 bases lining up with TRBD1. Germline V gene data show CDR1 as SGHNT and CDR2 as YENEEA. This CDR3 spans 15 amino acids. With V trimmed by 2 bases and J by 5 bases, 4 bases remained unmatched. CDR3 bases: TGTGCCAGCAGCTTAATGGGGACAGGGCACAATGAGCAGTTCTTC. It is translated as CASSLMGTGHNEQFF.

This clone was picked up one time. The chain has TRBV11-2 and TRBJ1-4; D may be TRBD1 (6 bases). The CDR3 contains 15 residues. Trimming removed 5 bases at V and 3 bases at J, with 13 bases between. Germline CDR1 is SGHAT and CDR2 is FQNNGV. CDR3 nucleotide sequence: TGTGCCAGCAGCACCACAGGGCTCGCTAATGAAAAACTGTTTTTT. Translated, it gives CASSTTGLANEKLFF. The whole variable domain, remainder taken from reference TRBV11-2 and TRBJ1-4, is EAGVAQSPRYKIIEKRQSVAFWCNPISGHATLYWYQQILGQGPKLLIQFQNNGVVDDSQLPKDRFSAERLKGVDSTLKIQPAKLEDSAVYLCASSTTGLANEKLFFGSGTQLSVL.

The chain joins TRBV19 to TRBJ1-2; D gene ambiguous. The CDR3 covers 15 residues. Germline V gives CDR1 LNHDA, CDR2 SQIVND (reference sequence). The V end lost 3 bases, the J end lost 1 base, and 12 bases lay between the germline ends. The CDR3 protein is CASSMPGRINYGYTF. The CDR3 DNA reads as TGTGCCAGTAGTATGCCAGGTCGAATTAACTATGGCTACACCTTC.

The rearrangement uses TRBV2 and TRBJ1-1, with a possible D match to TRBD1 (6 bases). V was pared by 6 bases and J by 3 bases, with 8 bases between. Germline V gene lookup returns CDR1 SNHLY and CDR2 FYNNEI. This CDR3 comprises 12 residues. The CDR3 region has the DNA TGTGCCAGCAGGGACAGTTACACTGAAGCTTTCTTT. It is translated as CASRDSYTEAFF.

V usage is TRBV19 and J usage is TRBJ1-5, with D maybe TRBD1 (5 bases). The CDR3 covers 16 residues. Germline loops: CDR1 LNHDA, CDR2 SQIVND (reference sequence). Trimming took 6 bases from V and 4 from J, leaving 19 bases between them. In nucleotides, the CDR3 is TGTGCCAGTAGCCTCTATACAGGACTAGGTAATCAGCCCCAGCATTTT. Residues: CASSLYTGLGNQPQHF.

The rearrangement joins TRBV7-6 to TRBJ1-4; D unclear. V was pared by 1 base and J by 0 bases, with 6 bases between. This CDR3 is built from 15 residues. Germline V gene lookup returns CDR1 SGHVS and CDR2 FNYEAQ. As DNA, the CDR3 is TGTGCCAGCAGCTTAGATTATTCAACTAATGAAAAACTGTTTTTT. Encoded protein: CASSLDYSTNEKLFF.

V usage is TRBV15 and J usage is TRBJ2-7; 7 bases align to TRBD1. This CDR3 is 15 amino acids long. With V trimmed by 4 bases and J by 0 bases, 6 bases remained unmatched. The germline gives CDR1 LNHNV, CDR2 YYDKDF (reference sequence). The CDR3 here is CATSTRTGASYEQYF. CDR3 DNA sequence: TGTGCCACCAGCACCAGAACAGGGGCCTCCTACGAGCAGTACTTC.

The table lists this clone with a count of one. CDR3 residues: CASSHLGETGELFF. The CDR3 DNA reads as TGCGCCAGCAGCCATCTGGGAGAGACCGGGGAGCTGTTTTTT. The rearrangement links TRBV4-3 to TRBJ2-2; D may be TRBD2 (5 bases). The CDR3 covers 14 residues. Germline V gene lookup returns CDR1 LGHNA and CDR2 YSLEER. V was pared by 3 bases and J by 5 bases, with 10 bases between.

V usage is TRBV11-2 and J usage is TRBJ2-1, with D possibly being TRBD2 (5 bases). The germline V gene has CDR1 SGHAT and CDR2 FQNNGV. This CDR3 is built from 13 residues. Between the trimmed V and J ends, which lost 5 bases and 12 bases, there was a span of 17 bases. As DNA, the CDR3 is TGTGCCAGCAGCCTGGACCCTCCCGGAGGGCAGTTCTTC. Amino acid sequence: CASSLDPPGGQFF.

The rearrangement uses TRBV4-1 and TRBJ2-7; TRBD1 matches at 8 bases. Per the germline V gene, CDR1 is MGHRA and CDR2 is YSYEKL. The CDR3 contains 15 residues. The V segment lost 3 bases and the J segment 3 bases; nucleotides outside the gene matches: 7. In DNA, the CDR3 is TGCGCCAGCAGCCACCGACAGGGGCCGGACTACGAGCAGTACGTC. Translation gives CASSHRQGPDYEQYV.

The gene calls are TRBV9 and TRBJ2-1, with 7 bases identical to TRBD2. Germline values: CDR1 SGDLS, CDR2 YYNGEE. The J segment lost 9 bases and the V segment lost 4 bases, leaving 13 bases of the junction unmatched. CDR3 length equals 15 residues. The CDR3 is CASSPRAGSSSEQFF. For the CDR3, the DNA is TGTGCCAGCAGCCCAAGAGCGGGAAGTAGCAGTGAGCAGTTCTTC.

The chain is built from TRBV5-1 and TRBJ2-7; 9 bases line up with TRBD1. Per germline, CDR1 SGHRS and CDR2 YFSETQ. V dropped 0 bases and J dropped 4; count of bases not matched to a gene: 2. The CDR3 has 14 amino acids. The DNA for the CDR3 is TGCGCCAGCAGCTTGGTGGGGACAGGGTACGAGCAGTACTTC. Residues: CASSLVGTGYEQYF.

In its sample, this clone was seen once. The J gene is TRBJ1-2, the V gene TRBV10-3, with TRBD1 as a possible D gene (5 bases). CDR3 size: 12 residues. Between the trimmed V and J ends, which lost 4 bases and 2 bases, there was a span of 5 bases. Germline V gene lookup returns CDR1 ENHRY and CDR2 SYGVKD. CDR3 in amino acids: CAISAGNYGYTF. CDR3 sequence (DNA): TGTGCCATCAGTGCAGGGAACTATGGCTACACCTTC.

This sequence joins TRBV2 and TRBJ1-1; a possible D gene is TRBD1 (5 bases). Germline V gives CDR1 SNHLY, CDR2 FYNNEI. Trimming pared 7 bases from V and 6 bases from J, leaving 12 bases between. The CDR3 is made up of 12 amino acids. Here the CDR3 reads CASKGRAAEAFF. DNA of the CDR3: TGTGCCAGCAAGGGCAGGGCGGCTGAAGCTTTCTTT.